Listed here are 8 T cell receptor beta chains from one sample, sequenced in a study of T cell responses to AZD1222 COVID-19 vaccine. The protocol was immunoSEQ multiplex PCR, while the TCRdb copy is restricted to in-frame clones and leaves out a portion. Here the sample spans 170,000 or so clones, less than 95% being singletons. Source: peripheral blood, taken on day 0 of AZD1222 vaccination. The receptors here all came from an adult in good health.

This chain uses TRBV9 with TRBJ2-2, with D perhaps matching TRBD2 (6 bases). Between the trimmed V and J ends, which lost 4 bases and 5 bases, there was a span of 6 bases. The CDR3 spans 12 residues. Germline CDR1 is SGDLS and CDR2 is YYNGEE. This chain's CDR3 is CASSRGTGELFF. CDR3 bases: TGTGCCAGCAGCCGGGGGACCGGGGAGCTGTTTTTT.

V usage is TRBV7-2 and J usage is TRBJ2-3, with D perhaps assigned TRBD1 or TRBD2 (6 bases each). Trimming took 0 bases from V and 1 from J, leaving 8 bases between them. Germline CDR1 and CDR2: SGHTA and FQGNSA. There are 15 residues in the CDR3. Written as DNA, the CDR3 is TGTGCCAGCAGCTTAGCTGGGGGGCGCACAGATACGCAGTATTTT. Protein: CASSLAGGRTDTQYF. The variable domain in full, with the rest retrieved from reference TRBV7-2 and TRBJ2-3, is GAGVSQSPSNKVTEKGKDVELRCDPISGHTALYWYRQSLGQGLEFLIYFQGNSAPDKSGLPSDRFSAERTGGSVSTLTIQRTQQEDSAVYLCASSLAGGRTDTQYFGPGTRLTVL.

Here the CDR3 reads CASSFAAIADTQYF. DNA of the CDR3: TGTGCCAGCAGCTTCGCGGCGATCGCAGATACGCAGTATTTT. The chain couples TRBV11-1 to TRBJ2-3; D unresolved. The V end was cut by 3 bases, the J end by 4 bases, with 11 bases between. Germline V gene sequence: CDR1 SGHAT, CDR2 FQDESV (reference sequence). The CDR3 has 14 residues.

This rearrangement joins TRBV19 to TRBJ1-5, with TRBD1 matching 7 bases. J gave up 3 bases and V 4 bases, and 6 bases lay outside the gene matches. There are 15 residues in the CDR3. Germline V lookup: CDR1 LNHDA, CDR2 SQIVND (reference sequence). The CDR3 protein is CASSKQGRNNQPQHF. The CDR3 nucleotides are TGTGCCAGTAGTAAACAGGGGCGCAACAATCAGCCCCAGCATTTT.

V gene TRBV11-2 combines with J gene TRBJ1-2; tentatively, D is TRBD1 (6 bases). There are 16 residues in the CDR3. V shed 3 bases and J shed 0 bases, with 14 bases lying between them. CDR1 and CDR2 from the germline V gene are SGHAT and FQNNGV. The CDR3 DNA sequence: TGTGCCAGCAGCTTTTTTGGCAGGGGAGCTAACTATGGCTACACCTTC. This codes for CASSFFGRGANYGYTF.

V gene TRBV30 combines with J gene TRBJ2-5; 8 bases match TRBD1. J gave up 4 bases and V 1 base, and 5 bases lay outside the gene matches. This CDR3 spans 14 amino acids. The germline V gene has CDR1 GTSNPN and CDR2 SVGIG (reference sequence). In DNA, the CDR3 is TGTGCCTGGAGTGCCCGGACAGGGAGAGAGACCCAGTACTTC. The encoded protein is CAWSARTGRETQYF.

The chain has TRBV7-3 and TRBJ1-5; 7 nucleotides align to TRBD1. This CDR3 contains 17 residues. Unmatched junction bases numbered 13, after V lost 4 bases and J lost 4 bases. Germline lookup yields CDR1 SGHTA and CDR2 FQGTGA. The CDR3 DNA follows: TGTGCCAGCAGCTCCATTTCCTGGGACAGTGGAAATCAGCCCCAGCATTTT. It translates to CASSSISWDSGNQPQHF.

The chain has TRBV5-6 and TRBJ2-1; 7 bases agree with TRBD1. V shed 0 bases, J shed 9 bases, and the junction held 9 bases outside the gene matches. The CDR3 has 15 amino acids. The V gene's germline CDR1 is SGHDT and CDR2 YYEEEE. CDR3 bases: TGTGCCAGCAGCTTGGCAGGGGGTTTCGAAACTGAGCAGTTCTTC. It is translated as CASSLAGGFETEQFF.